This record looks at one T cell receptor beta chain sequence and its context. Antigen: not known. Data came from immunoSEQ multiplex PCR; TCRdb stores just in-frame clones and leaves some out. Of about 64,000 clones in the sample, approximately 80% were seen once. This sample stems from a study of OX40 agonist ivuxolimab in advanced cancers. Study background: Ivuxolimab, an antibody acting as an agonist of OX40 (CD134), was used to treat patients. Ivuxolimab, which patients received intravenously every 2 weeks, was dosed at 0.01 to 10 mg/kg. A diagnosis of hepatocellular carcinoma, melanoma, renal cell or head and neck cancer was present in dose-escalation patients.

Whole-study findings and limits: The 0.1-3.0 mg/kg partial responders had among the lowest clonal expansion.

V was trimmed by 5 bases and J by 1 base, leaving 11 bases between them. The CDR3 runs to 14 residues. Germline-derived CDR1 and CDR2 are KGHSH and LQKENI. V and J are TRBV18 and TRBJ1-1; possible D gene TRBD1, 6 bases. This receptor was taken from an adult with an advanced solid tumor such as melanoma, head and neck, liver or kidney cancer. Specimen: CD4+ or CD8+ T cells sorted from blood, collected in a trial of the OX40 agonist ivuxolimab. The CDR3: CASSSRGQNTEAFF. The CDR3 nucleotides read TGTGCCAGCTCAAGCAGGGGCCAGAACACTGAAGCTTTCTTT. Drawing the rest from reference TRBV18 and TRBJ1-1, the complete variable domain is NAGVMQNPRHLVRRRGQEARLRCSPMKGHSHVYWYRQLPEEGLKFMVYLQKENIIDESGMPKERFSAEFPKEGPSILRIQQVVRGDSAAYFCASSSRGQNTEAFFGQGTRLTVV.